The clone carrying this TCR beta chain was seen more than once but under ten times. Its antigen remains unidentified. This sample is drawn from a study of cytomegalovirus exposure and HLA in healthy donors. Overall study findings and caveats: In a later analysis, TCR beta V- and J-gene trimming was associated with a missense DCLRE1C variant.

Both 60 Vbeta primers and 13 Jbeta primers went into the PCR. The table came from immunoSEQ multiplex PCR; TCRdb's copy has only in-frame clones and leaves some out. The sample lists some 120,000 clones; about 78% were seen once. Trimming pared 4 bases from V and 1 base from J, leaving 13 bases between. CDR3 size: 15 residues. Per germline, CDR1 MGHRA and CDR2 YSYEKL. This sequence joins TRBV4-1 and TRBJ1-1; D call uncertain. The sequenced sample consisted of PBMCs. The sequence was obtained from a young man in good health and CMV-seronegative. DNA of the CDR3: TGCGCCAGCAGCCGGCGGGAATTGGGGAACACTGAAGCTTTCTTT. Protein sequence: CASSRRELGNTEAFF.